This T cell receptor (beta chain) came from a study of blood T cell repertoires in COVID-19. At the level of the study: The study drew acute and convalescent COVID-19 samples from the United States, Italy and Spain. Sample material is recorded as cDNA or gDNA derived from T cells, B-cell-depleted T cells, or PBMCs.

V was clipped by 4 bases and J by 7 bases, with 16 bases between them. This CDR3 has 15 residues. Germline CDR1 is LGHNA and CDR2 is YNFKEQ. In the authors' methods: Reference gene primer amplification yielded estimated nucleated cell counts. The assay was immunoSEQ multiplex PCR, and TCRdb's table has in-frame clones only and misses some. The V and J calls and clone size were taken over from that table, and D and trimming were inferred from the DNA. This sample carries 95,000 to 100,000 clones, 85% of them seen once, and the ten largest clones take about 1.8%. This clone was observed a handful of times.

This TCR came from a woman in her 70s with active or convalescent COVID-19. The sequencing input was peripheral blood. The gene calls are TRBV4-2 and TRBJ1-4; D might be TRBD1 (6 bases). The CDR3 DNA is TGTGCCAGCAGCCCAGTCGAGCAGGGGCTTGAAAAACTGTTTTTT. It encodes CASSPVEQGLEKLFF.